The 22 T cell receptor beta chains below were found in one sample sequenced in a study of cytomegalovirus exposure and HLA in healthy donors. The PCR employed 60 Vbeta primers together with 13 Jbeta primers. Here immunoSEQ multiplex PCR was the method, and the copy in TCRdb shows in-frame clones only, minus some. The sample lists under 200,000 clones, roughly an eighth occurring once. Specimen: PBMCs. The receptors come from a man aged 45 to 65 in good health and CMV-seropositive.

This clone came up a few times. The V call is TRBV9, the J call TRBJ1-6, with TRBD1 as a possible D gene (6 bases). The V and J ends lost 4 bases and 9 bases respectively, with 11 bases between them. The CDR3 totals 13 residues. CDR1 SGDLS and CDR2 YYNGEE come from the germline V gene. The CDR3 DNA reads TGTGCCAGCAGCTCGGGACAATCTTCACCCCTCCACTTT. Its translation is CASSSGQSSPLHF.

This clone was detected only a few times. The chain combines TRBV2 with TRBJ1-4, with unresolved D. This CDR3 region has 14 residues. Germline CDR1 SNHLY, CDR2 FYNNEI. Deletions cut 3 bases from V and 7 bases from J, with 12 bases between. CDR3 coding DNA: TGTGCCAGCAGTGACACGGTCCCTCGTGAAAAACTGTTTTTT. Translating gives CASSDTVPREKLFF.

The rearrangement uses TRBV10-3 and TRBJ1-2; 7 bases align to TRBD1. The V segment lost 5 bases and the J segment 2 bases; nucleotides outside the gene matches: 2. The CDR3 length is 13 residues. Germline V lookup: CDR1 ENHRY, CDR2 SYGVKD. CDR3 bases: TGTGCCATCAGTTTGACAGGGAACTATGGCTACACCTTC. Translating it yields CAISLTGNYGYTF.

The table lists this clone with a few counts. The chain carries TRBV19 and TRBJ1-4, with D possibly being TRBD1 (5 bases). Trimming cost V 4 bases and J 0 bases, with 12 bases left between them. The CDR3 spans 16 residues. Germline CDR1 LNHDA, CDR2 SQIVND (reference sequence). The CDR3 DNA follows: TGTGCCAGTAGTAGACTCGACAGAGCAACTAATGAAAAACTGTTTTTT. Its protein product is CASSRLDRATNEKLFF.

Here the CDR3 reads CASSPPGIYGYTF. Here the CDR3 DNA reads TGTGCCAGCAGTCCTCCCGGGATTTATGGCTACACCTTC. V is TRBV28 and J is TRBJ1-2, with D unclear. This CDR3 is built from 13 residues. CDR1 is MDHEN, CDR2 SYDVKM, per germline. The ends were cut back, 5 bases at V and 5 bases at J, with 12 bases in the middle.

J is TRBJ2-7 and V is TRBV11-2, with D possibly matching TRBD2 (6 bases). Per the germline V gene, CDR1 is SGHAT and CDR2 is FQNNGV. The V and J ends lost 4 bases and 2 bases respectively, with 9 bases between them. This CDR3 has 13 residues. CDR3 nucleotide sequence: TGTGCCAGCAGCTCCGGACTACCCTACGAGCAGTACTTC. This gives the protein CASSSGLPYEQYF.

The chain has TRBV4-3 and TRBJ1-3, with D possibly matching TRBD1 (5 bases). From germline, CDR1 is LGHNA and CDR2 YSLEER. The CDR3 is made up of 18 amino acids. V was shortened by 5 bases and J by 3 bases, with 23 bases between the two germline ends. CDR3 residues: CASSWDFGRTGNGNTIYF. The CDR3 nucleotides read TGCGCCAGCAGCTGGGACTTCGGACGAACGGGCAATGGAAACACCATATATTTT.

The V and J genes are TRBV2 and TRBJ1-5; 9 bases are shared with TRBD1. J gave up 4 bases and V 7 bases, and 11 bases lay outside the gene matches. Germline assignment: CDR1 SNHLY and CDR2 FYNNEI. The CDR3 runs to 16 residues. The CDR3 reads CASTGGTGLPNQPQHF. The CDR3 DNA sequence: TGTGCCAGCACGGGAGGGACAGGGTTACCGAATCAGCCCCAGCATTTT.

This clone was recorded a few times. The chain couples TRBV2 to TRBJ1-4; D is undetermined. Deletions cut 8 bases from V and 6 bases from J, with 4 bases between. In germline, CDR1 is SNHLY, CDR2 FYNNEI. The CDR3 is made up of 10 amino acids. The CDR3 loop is CASLYEKLFF. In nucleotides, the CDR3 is TGTGCCAGCCTATATGAAAAACTGTTTTTT.

The CDR3 region is CASSQDWTPQETQYF. The CDR3 nucleotides read TGCGCCAGCAGCCAAGACTGGACACCCCAAGAGACCCAGTACTTC. V is TRBV4-1 and J is TRBJ2-5; D may be TRBD1 (5 bases). Trimming cost V 0 bases and J 1 base, with 9 bases left between them. The germline gives CDR1 MGHRA, CDR2 YSYEKL. The CDR3 runs 15 residues.

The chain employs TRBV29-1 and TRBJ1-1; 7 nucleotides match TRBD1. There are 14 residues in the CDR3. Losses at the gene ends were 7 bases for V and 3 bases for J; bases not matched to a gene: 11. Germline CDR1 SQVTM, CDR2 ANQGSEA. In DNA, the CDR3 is TGCAGCGGGGGGGACCGGACAGGCGACACTGAAGCTTTCTTT. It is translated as CSGGDRTGDTEAFF.

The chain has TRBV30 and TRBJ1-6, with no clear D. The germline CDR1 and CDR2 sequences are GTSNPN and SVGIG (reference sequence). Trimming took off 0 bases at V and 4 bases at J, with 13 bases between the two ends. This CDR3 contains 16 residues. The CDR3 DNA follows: TGTGCCTGGAGTGTATATGAGACACTTTATAATTCACCCCTCCACTTT. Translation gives CAWSVYETLYNSPLHF.

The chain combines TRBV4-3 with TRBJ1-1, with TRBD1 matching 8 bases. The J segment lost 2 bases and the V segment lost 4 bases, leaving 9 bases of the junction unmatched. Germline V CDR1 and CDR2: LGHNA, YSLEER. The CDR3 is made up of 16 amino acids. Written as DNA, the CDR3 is TGCGCCAGCAGCCTTAGACAGGGGACAATAAACACTGAAGCTTTCTTT. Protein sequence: CASSLRQGTINTEAFF.

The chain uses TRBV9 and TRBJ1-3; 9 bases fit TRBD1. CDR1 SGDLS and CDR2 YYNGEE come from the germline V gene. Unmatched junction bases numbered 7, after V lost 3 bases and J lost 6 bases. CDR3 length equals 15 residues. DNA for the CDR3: TGTGCCAGCAGCGCCTCAGACAGGGGGGAAAACACCATATATTTT. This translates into CASSASDRGENTIYF.

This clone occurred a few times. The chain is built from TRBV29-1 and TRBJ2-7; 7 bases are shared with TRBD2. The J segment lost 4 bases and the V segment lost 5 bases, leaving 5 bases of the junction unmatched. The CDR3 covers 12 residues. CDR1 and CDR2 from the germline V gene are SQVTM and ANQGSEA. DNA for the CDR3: TGCAGCGTTCGGGGGGTTGTGTACGAGCAGTACTTC. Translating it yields CSVRGVVYEQYF.

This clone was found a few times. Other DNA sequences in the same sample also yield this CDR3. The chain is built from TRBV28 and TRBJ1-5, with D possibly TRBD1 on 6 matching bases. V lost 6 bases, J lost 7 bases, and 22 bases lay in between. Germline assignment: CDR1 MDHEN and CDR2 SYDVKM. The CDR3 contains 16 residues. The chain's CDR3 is CASRPLPEARGQPQHF. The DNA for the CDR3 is TGTGCCAGCAGACCCCTCCCCGAAGCCAGGGGACAGCCCCAGCATTTT. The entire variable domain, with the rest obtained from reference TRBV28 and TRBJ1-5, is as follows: DVKVTQSSRYLVKRTGEKVFLECVQDMDHENMFWYRQDPGLGLRLIYFSYDVKMKEKGDIPEGYSVSREKKERFSLILESASTNQTSMYLCASRPLPEARGQPQHFGDGTRLSIL.

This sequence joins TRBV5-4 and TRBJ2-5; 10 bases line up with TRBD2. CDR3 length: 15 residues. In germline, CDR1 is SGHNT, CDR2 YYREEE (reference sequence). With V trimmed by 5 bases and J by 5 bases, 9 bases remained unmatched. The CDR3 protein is CASRTSSGGGETQYF. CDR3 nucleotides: TGTGCCAGCAGAACCTCTAGCGGGGGCGGGGAGACCCAGTACTTC.

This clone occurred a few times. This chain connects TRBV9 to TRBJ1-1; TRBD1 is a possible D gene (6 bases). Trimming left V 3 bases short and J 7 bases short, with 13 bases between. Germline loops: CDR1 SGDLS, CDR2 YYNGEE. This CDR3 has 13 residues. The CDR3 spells CASSERGSNEAFF. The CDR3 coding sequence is TGTGCCAGCAGCGAGAGGGGGTCGAATGAAGCTTTCTTT.

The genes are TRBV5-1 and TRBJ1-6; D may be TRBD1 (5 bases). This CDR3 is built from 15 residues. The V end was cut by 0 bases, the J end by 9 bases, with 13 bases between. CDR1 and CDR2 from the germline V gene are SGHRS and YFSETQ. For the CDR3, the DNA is TGCGCCAGCAGCTTGGGACAGAACCGACGTTCACCCCTCCACTTT. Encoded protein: CASSLGQNRRSPLHF.

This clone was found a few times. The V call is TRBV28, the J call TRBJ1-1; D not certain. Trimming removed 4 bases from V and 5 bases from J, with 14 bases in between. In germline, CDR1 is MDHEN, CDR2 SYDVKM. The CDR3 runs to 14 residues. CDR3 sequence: CASSSRPGWTEAFF. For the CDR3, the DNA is TGTGCCAGCAGTTCCCGACCGGGTTGGACTGAAGCTTTCTTT.

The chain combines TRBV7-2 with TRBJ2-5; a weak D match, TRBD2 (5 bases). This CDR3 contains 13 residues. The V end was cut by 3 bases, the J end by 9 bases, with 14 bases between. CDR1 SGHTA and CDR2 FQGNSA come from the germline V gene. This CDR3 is CASSLGQLGAQYF. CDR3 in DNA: TGTGCCAGCAGCTTGGGTCAGCTCGGGGCCCAGTACTTC.

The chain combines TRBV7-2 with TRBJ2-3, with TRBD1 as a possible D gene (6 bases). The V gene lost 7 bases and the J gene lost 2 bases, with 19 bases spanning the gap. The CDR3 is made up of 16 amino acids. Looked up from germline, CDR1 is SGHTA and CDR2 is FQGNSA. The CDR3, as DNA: TGTGCCAGCACCCAGATCTTTACAGGGCCCACAGATACGCAGTATTTT. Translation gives CASTQIFTGPTDTQYF. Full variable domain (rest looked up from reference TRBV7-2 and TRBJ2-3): GAGVSQSPSNKVTEKGKDVELRCDPISGHTALYWYRQSLGQGLEFLIYFQGNSAPDKSGLPSDRFSAERTGGSVSTLTIQRTQQEDSAVYLCASTQIFTGPTDTQYFGPGTRLTVL.